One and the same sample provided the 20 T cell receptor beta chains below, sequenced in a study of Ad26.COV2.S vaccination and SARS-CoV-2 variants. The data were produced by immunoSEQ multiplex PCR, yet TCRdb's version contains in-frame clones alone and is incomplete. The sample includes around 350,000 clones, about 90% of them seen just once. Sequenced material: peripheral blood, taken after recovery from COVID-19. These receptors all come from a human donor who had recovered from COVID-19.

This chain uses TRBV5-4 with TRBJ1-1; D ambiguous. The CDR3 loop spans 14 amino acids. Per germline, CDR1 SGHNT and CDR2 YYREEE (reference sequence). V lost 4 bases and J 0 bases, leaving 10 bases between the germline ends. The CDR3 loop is CASSQRRVNTEAFF. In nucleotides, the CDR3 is TGTGCCAGCAGCCAGAGAAGAGTGAACACTGAAGCTTTCTTT.

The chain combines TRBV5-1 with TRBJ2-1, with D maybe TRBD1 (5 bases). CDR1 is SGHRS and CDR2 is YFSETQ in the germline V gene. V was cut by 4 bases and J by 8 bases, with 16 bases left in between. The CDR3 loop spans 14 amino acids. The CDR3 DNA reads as TGCGCCAGCAGCGCTAGACCCCTAGGGGATGAGCAGTTCTTC. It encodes CASSARPLGDEQFF.

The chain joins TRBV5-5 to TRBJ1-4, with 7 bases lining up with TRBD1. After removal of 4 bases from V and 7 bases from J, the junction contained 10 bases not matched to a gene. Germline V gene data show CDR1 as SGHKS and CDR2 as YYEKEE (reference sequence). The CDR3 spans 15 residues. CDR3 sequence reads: CASSDDRDLVEKLFF. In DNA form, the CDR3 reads TGTGCCAGCAGCGACGACAGGGATCTGGTTGAAAAACTGTTTTTT.

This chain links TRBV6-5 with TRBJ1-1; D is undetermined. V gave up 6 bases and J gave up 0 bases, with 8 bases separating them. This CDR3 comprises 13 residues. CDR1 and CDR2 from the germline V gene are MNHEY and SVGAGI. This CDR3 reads CASSSVMNTEAFF. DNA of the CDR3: TGTGCCAGCAGCTCAGTTATGAACACTGAAGCTTTCTTT.

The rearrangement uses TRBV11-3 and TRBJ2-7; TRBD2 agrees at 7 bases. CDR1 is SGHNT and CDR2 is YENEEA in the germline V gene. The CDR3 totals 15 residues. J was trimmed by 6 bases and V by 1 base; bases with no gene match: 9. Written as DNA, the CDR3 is TGTGCCAGCAGCTTAGGAGGCGGGGGTGCCATCGAGCAGTACTTC. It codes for CASSLGGGGAIEQYF.

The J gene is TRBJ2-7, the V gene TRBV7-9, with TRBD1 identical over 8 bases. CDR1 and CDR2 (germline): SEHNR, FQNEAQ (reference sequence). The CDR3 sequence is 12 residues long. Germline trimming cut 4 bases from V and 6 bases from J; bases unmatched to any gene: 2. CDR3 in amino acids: CASSSTGVEQYF. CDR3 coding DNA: TGTGCCAGCAGCTCGACAGGGGTCGAGCAGTACTTC.

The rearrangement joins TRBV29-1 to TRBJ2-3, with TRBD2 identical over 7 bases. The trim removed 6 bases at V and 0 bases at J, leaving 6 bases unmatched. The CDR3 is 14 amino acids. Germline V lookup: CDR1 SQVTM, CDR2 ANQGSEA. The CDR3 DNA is TGCAGCGTGGCCGGACTAGTTAGCACAGATACGCAGTATTTT. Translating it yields CSVAGLVSTDTQYF.

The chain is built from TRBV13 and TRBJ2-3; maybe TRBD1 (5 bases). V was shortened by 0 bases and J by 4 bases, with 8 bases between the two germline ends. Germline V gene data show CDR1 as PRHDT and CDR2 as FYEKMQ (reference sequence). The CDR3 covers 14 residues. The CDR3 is CASSLGQGSDTQYF. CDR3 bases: TGTGCCAGCAGCTTAGGGCAGGGCTCAGATACGCAGTATTTT.

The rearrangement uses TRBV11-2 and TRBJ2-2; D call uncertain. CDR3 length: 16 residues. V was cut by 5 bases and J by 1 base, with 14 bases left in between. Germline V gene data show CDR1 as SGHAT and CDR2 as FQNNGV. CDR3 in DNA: TGTGCCAGCAGCCCGAAAAGGCCTAAGAACACCGGGGAGCTGTTTTTT. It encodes CASSPKRPKNTGELFF. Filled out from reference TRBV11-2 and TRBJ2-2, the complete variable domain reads EAGVAQSPRYKIIEKRQSVAFWCNPISGHATLYWYQQILGQGPKLLIQFQNNGVVDDSQLPKDRFSAERLKGVDSTLKIQPAKLEDSAVYLCASSPKRPKNTGELFFGEGSRLTVL.

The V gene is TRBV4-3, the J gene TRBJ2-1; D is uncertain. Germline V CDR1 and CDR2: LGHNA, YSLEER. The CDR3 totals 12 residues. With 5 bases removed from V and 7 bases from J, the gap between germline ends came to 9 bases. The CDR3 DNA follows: TGCGCCAGCAGCGGCGCCACTAATGAGCAGTTCTTC. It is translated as CASSGATNEQFF.

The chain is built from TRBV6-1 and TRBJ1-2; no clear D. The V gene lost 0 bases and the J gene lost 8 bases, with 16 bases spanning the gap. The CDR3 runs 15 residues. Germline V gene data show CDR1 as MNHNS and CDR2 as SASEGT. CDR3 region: CASSEASLGLGGYTF. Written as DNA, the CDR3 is TGTGCCAGCAGTGAAGCCTCTCTTGGGCTCGGAGGCTACACCTTC.

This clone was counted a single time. Here the CDR3 DNA reads TGCGCCAGCAGCCTATCCCCCTGGCGGGAACAAGAGACCCAGTACTTC. Protein: CASSLSPWREQETQYF. This chain links TRBV4-1 with TRBJ2-5; D may be TRBD2 (6 bases). The CDR3 runs 16 residues. Germline CDR1 and CDR2: MGHRA and YSYEKL. Between the trimmed V and J ends, which lost 4 bases and 2 bases, there was a span of 17 bases.

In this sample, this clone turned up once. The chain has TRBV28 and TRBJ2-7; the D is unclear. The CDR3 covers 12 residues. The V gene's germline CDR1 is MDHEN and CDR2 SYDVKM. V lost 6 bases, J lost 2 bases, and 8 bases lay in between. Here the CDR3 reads CASSLEAYEQYF. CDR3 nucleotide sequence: TGTGCCAGCAGCCTAGAGGCCTACGAGCAGTACTTC.

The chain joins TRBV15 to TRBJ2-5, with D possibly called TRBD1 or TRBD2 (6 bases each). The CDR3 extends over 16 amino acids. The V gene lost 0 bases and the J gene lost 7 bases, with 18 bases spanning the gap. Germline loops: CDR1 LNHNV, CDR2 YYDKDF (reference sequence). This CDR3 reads CATSRDWGASRGTQYF. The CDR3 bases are TGTGCCACCAGCAGAGATTGGGGGGCCTCGAGGGGGACCCAGTACTTC.

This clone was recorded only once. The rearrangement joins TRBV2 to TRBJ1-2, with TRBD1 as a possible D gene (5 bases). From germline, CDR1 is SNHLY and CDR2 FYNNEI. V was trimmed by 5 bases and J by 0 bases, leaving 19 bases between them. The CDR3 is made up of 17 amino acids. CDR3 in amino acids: CASSPRQRPDPNYGYTF. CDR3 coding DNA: TGTGCCAGCAGTCCCCGACAGCGACCCGATCCTAACTATGGCTACACCTTC.

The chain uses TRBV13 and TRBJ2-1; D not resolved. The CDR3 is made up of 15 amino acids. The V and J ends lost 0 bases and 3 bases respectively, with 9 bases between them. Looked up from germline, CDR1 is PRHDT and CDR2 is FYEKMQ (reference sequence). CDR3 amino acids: CASSLGLWHYNEQFF. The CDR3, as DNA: TGTGCCAGCAGCTTAGGCCTATGGCACTACAATGAGCAGTTCTTC.

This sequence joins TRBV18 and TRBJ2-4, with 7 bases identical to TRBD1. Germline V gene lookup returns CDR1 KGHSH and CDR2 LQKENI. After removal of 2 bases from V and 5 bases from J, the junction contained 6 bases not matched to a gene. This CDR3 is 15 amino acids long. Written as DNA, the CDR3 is TGTGCCAGCTCACCAACACAGGGGATGGAAAACATTCAGTACTTC. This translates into CASSPTQGMENIQYF.

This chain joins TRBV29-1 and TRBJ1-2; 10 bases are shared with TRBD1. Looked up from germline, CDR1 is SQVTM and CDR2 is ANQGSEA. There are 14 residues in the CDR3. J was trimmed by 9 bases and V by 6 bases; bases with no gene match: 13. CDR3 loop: CSVVPGQGLESYTF. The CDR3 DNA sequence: TGCAGCGTCGTCCCGGGACAGGGGTTGGAGAGCTACACCTTC.

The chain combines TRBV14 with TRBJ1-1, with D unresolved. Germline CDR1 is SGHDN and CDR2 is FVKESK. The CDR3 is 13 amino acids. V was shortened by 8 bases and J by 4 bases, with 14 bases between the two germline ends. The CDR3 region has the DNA TGTGCCAGCTCGGTTCGGCGGGGCACTGAAGCTTTCTTT. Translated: CASSVRRGTEAFF.

CDR3 amino acids: CAISDPGNYGYTF. CDR3 DNA: TGTGCCATCAGTGATCCGGGTAACTATGGCTACACCTTC. This chain uses TRBV10-3 with TRBJ1-2, with no clear D. The V end lost 3 bases, the J end lost 1 base, and 6 bases lay between the germline ends. The V gene's germline CDR1 is ENHRY and CDR2 SYGVKD. This CDR3 region has 13 residues.